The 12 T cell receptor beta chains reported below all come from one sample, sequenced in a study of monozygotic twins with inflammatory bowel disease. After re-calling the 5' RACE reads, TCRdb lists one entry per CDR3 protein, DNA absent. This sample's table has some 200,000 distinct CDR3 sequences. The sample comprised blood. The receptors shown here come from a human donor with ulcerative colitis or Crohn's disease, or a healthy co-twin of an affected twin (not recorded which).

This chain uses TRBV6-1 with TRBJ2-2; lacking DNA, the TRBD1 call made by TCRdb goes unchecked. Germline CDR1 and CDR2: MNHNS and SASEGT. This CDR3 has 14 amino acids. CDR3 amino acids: CASRSQGSAGELFF.

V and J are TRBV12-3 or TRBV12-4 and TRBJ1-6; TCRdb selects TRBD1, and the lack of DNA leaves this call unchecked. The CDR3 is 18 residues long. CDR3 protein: CASSLDSTQGLGNSPLHF.

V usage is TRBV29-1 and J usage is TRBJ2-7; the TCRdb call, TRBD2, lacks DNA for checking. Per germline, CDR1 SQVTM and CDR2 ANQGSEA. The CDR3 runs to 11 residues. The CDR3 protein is CSASVLDEQYF.

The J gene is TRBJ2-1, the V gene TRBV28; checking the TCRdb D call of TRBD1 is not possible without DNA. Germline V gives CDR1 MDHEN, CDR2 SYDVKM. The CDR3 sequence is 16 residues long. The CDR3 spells CASSLSVQPGRNEQFF.

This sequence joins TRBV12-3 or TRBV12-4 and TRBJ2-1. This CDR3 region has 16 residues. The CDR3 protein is CASSLAAGGSYNEQFF.

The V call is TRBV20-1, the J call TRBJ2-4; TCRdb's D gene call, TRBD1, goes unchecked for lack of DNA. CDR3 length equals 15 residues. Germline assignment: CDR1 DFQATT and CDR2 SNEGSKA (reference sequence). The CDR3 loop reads CSASRAALAKNIQYF.

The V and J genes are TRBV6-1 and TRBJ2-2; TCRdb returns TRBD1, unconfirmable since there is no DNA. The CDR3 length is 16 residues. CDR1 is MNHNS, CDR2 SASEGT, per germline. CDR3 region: CASRRDGEGNTGELFF.

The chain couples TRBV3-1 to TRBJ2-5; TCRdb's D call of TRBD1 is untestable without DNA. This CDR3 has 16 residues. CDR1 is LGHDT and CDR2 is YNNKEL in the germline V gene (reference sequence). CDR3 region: CASSQEGTGRGETQYF.

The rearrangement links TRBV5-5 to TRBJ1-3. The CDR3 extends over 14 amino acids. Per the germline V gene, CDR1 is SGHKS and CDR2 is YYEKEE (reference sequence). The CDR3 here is CASGLTSSGNTIYF.

The chain's CDR3 is CASSARTIQETQYF. This rearrangement joins TRBV7-2 to TRBJ2-5; TCRdb proposes TRBD1, but this gene call is untestable without DNA. CDR1 and CDR2 (germline): SGHTA, FQGNSA. The CDR3 covers 14 residues.

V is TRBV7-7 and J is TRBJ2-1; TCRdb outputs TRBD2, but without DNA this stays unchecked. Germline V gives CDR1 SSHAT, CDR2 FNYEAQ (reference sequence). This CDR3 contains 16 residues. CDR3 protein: CASSAGLAGGQDEQFF.

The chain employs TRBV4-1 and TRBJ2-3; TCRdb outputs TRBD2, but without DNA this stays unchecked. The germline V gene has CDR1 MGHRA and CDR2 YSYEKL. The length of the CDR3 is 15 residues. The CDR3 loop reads CASSQQGASTDTQYF.